The 29 T cell receptor beta chains reported below all come from one sample, sequenced in a study of preoperative IRX-2 immunotherapy in early breast cancer. The table came from immunoSEQ multiplex PCR; TCRdb's copy has only in-frame clones and leaves some out. The sample records about 15,000 clones, just over 90% being singletons. The treatment: preoperative locoregional IRX-2 cytokine immunotherapy. The specimen was collected from a patient treated with IRX-2 immunotherapy. The receptor set was obtained from a human donor with breast cancer.

The V gene is TRBV12-5, the J gene TRBJ2-2; D possibly matches TRBD1 or TRBD2 (6 bases each). The CDR3 contains 16 residues. V was cut by 5 bases and J by 2 bases, with 15 bases left in between. The germline V gene has CDR1 LGHNT and CDR2 FRNRAP. DNA of the CDR3: TGTGCTAGTGGTCCACTCACGGGGGCCAACACCGGGGAGCTGTTTTTT. Translation gives CASGPLTGANTGELFF. Filled out from reference TRBV12-5 and TRBJ2-2, the complete variable domain reads DARVTQTPRHKVTEMGQEVTMRCQPILGHNTVFWYRQTMMQGLELLAYFRNRAPLDDSGMPKDRFSAEMPDATLATLKIQPSEPRDSAVYFCASGPLTGANTGELFFGEGSRLTVL.

Only one count was recorded for this clone. The rearrangement uses TRBV28 and TRBJ1-5, with unresolved D. The V and J ends lost 6 bases and 3 bases respectively, with 18 bases between them. CDR1 and CDR2 (germline): MDHEN, SYDVKM. The CDR3 consists of 16 residues. The CDR3 is CASSDTSTPVNQPQHF. Written as DNA, the CDR3 is TGTGCCAGCAGCGATACATCTACACCCGTCAATCAGCCCCAGCATTTT.

The chain employs TRBV5-1 and TRBJ2-3; D is uncertain. V shed 4 bases and J shed 1 base, with 16 bases lying between them. This CDR3 spans 16 amino acids. In germline, CDR1 is SGHRS, CDR2 YFSETQ. The CDR3: CASSMGLWLRTDTQYF. The CDR3 nucleotides are TGCGCCAGCAGCATGGGTCTGTGGTTGCGCACAGATACGCAGTATTTT.

This rearrangement joins TRBV11-2 to TRBJ1-2; TRBD1 might be the D (6 bases). This CDR3 has 14 residues. Germline-derived CDR1 and CDR2 are SGHAT and FQNNGV. Trimming took off 4 bases at V and 5 bases at J, with 14 bases between the two ends. CDR3 residues: CASSSLTGPYGYTF. The CDR3 bases are TGTGCCAGCAGCTCCCTGACAGGCCCTTATGGCTACACCTTC.

V and J are TRBV7-2 and TRBJ2-6; a possible D gene is TRBD2 (6 bases). The CDR3 has 15 amino acids. From germline, CDR1 is SGHTA and CDR2 FQGNSA. Deletions cut 5 bases from V and 1 base from J, with 9 bases between. The CDR3 reads CASSPGTSGANVLTF. DNA for the CDR3: TGTGCCAGCAGCCCGGGGACTTCTGGGGCCAACGTCCTGACTTTC.

The chain combines TRBV5-1 with TRBJ2-3, with 7 bases that match TRBD2. This CDR3 comprises 15 residues. Germline CDR1 SGHRS, CDR2 YFSETQ. With V trimmed by 3 bases and J by 3 bases, 7 bases remained unmatched. The CDR3, as DNA: TGCGCCAGCAGCTACGGGGGGTACCGGACAGATACGCAGTATTTT. It encodes CASSYGGYRTDTQYF.

J is TRBJ2-5 and V is TRBV28; D is unresolved. Trimming left V 2 bases short and J 5 bases short, with 9 bases between. CDR1 is MDHEN and CDR2 is SYDVKM in the germline V gene. This CDR3 region has 13 residues. This chain's CDR3 is CASSLGQDETQYF. In DNA, the CDR3 is TGTGCCAGCAGTTTAGGCCAAGACGAGACCCAGTACTTC.

J is TRBJ2-7 and V is TRBV2; TRBD1 aligns across 8 bases. V gave up 6 bases and J gave up 3 bases; unmatched junction bases: 4. The V gene's germline CDR1 is SNHLY and CDR2 FYNNEI. This CDR3 is 13 amino acids long. In DNA, the CDR3 is TGTGCCAGCAGCGAGGACAGGGACTACGAGCAGTACTTC. It translates to CASSEDRDYEQYF.

The V gene is TRBV4-2, the J gene TRBJ1-5; the D is unclear. The CDR3 is made up of 15 amino acids. V was shortened by 2 bases and J by 2 bases, with 10 bases between the two germline ends. The germline V gene has CDR1 LGHNA and CDR2 YNFKEQ. The CDR3 DNA reads TGTGCCAGCAGCCAATCGACGGAGCGCAATCAGCCCCAGCATTTT. Protein sequence: CASSQSTERNQPQHF.

CDR3 protein: CASSLRDREAGELFF. The CDR3, as DNA: TGCGCCAGCAGCTTGAGGGACAGGGAAGCCGGGGAGCTGTTTTTT. This chain links TRBV5-1 with TRBJ2-2; TRBD1 aligns across 9 bases. Germline lookup yields CDR1 SGHRS and CDR2 YFSETQ. V shed 1 base and J 6 bases; nucleotides not matched to a gene: 4. The CDR3 length is 15 residues.

V is TRBV6-5 and J is TRBJ2-1; no clear D gene. There are 15 residues in the CDR3. V was clipped by 0 bases and J by 8 bases, with 14 bases between them. In germline, CDR1 is MNHEY, CDR2 SVGAGI. CDR3 sequence reads: CASSYSRGEFDEQFF. The CDR3 coding sequence is TGTGCCAGCAGTTACTCCCGAGGCGAGTTTGATGAGCAGTTCTTC.

The chain uses TRBV18 and TRBJ2-3, with a weak D call TRBD1 (5 bases). Trimming stripped 2 bases from V and 3 bases from J, with 9 bases between. Germline CDR1 KGHSH, CDR2 LQKENI. The CDR3 totals 14 residues. The DNA of the CDR3 is TGTGCCAGCTCACCAGCCAGGGTGACAGATACGCAGTATTTT. It codes for CASSPARVTDTQYF.

This clone was observed once. The rearrangement uses TRBV19 and TRBJ1-5; no clear D gene. CDR1 is LNHDA, CDR2 SQIVND, per germline (reference sequence). V was shortened by 5 bases and J by 0 bases, with 8 bases between the two germline ends. The CDR3 totals 14 residues. The CDR3 coding sequence is TGTGCCAGTAGTCTTCACCATAGCAATCAGCCCCAGCATTTT. This sequence encodes CASSLHHSNQPQHF.

The chain recombines TRBV2 with TRBJ1-6; unclear D gene. The CDR3 runs 17 residues. Trimming shortened V by 7 bases and J by 0 bases, and 16 bases separated the two germline ends. Looked up from germline, CDR1 is SNHLY and CDR2 is FYNNEI. Written as DNA, the CDR3 is TGTGCCAGCACCCCGGGATCCCCGAGCTCCTATAATTCACCCCTCCACTTT. Translation gives CASTPGSPSSYNSPLHF. The full variable domain, rest sourced from reference TRBV2 and TRBJ1-6, is EPEVTQTPSHQVTQMGQEVILRCVPISNHLYFYWYRQILGQKVEFLVSFYNNEISEKSEIFDDQFSVERPDGSNFTLKIRSTKLEDSAMYFCASTPGSPSSYNSPLHFGNGTRLTVT.

This clone was counted once. The chain recombines TRBV13 with TRBJ1-1; D remains ambiguous. Germline V gene sequence: CDR1 PRHDT, CDR2 FYEKMQ (reference sequence). V was cut by 2 bases and J by 11 bases, with 9 bases left in between. CDR3 size: 11 residues. CDR3 amino acids: CASSLPRGAFF. CDR3 DNA sequence: TGTGCCAGCAGCTTACCCCGCGGGGCTTTCTTT. The variable domain in full, with the rest retrieved from reference TRBV13 and TRBJ1-1, is AAGVIQSPRHLIKEKRETATLKCYPIPRHDTVYWYQQGPGQDPQFLISFYEKMQSDKGSIPDRFSAQQFSDYHSELNMSSLELGDSALYFCASSLPRGAFFGQGTRLTVV.

V gene TRBV18 combines with J gene TRBJ2-1; 12 bases map to TRBD2. The germline V gene encodes CDR1 KGHSH and CDR2 LQKENI. This CDR3 region has 17 residues. V was clipped by 3 bases and J by 7 bases; unmatched bases: 10. The CDR3 here is CASSPVGTSGPSNEQFF. CDR3 coding DNA: TGTGCCAGCTCACCCGTTGGGACTAGCGGGCCCTCGAATGAGCAGTTCTTC.

This clone has a handful of counts. The gene calls are TRBV4-2 and TRBJ2-4, with 7 bases matching TRBD2. The CDR3 loop spans 16 amino acids. The germline CDR1 and CDR2 sequences are LGHNA and YNFKEQ. J was trimmed by 8 bases and V by 0 bases; bases with no gene match: 10. CDR3 DNA sequence: TGTGCCAGCAGCCAAGATGCGTCGGGACTAAAGTACATTCAGTACTTC. Amino acids: CASSQDASGLKYIQYF.

This clone occurred a few times. This sequence joins TRBV2 and TRBJ2-7, with 13 bases identical to TRBD2. The CDR3 covers 14 residues. The J segment lost 3 bases and the V segment lost 5 bases, leaving 1 base of the junction unmatched. CDR1 and CDR2 (germline): SNHLY, FYNNEI. This chain's CDR3 is CASSRTSGSYEQYF. The CDR3 DNA sequence: TGTGCCAGCAGTAGGACTAGCGGGAGCTACGAGCAGTACTTC.

The V call is TRBV7-8, the J call TRBJ2-5, with D possibly called TRBD1 or TRBD2 (6 bases each). V lost 2 bases to trimming and J lost 5 bases, with 18 bases between them. The CDR3 is made up of 16 amino acids. Germline assignment: CDR1 SGHVS and CDR2 FQNEAQ. For the CDR3, the DNA is TGTGCCAGCAGCTTACGGGGCCGGGGGCGCGGTGAGACCCAGTACTTC. The encoded protein is CASSLRGRGRGETQYF.

V gene TRBV7-9 combines with J gene TRBJ1-2, with a tentative D call TRBD1 (5 bases). The length of the CDR3 is 14 residues. The germline CDR1 and CDR2 sequences are SEHNR and FQNEAQ (reference sequence). The V gene lost 1 base and the J gene lost 2 bases, with 8 bases spanning the gap. CDR3 DNA sequence: TGTGCCAGCAGCTTAGGGGACGGAAACTATGGCTACACCTTC. Encoded protein: CASSLGDGNYGYTF.

The chain has TRBV11-3 and TRBJ1-5, with 7 nucleotides matching TRBD1. Trimming removed 5 bases from V and 1 base from J; junction bases left unmatched: 8. There are 16 residues in the CDR3. From germline, CDR1 is SGHNT and CDR2 YENEEA. CDR3 region: CASSPGGFLSNQPQHF. CDR3 coding DNA: TGTGCCAGCAGCCCAGGGGGGTTTTTGAGCAATCAGCCCCAGCATTTT.

The chain is built from TRBV30 and TRBJ2-5, with D perhaps given as TRBD1 or TRBD2 (5 bases each). Germline CDR1 and CDR2: GTSNPN and SVGIG (reference sequence). The CDR3 is made up of 14 amino acids. V lost 2 bases and J lost 2, with 12 bases in between. The CDR3 DNA is TGTGCCTGGAGTTTCCCGGGGCGACAAGAGACCCAGTACTTC. Amino acid sequence: CAWSFPGRQETQYF.

The CDR3 sequence is CASSARTGQNQPQHF. Here the CDR3 DNA reads TGTGCCAGCAGCGCCCGGACAGGCCAAAATCAGCCCCAGCATTTT. V is TRBV5-8 and J is TRBJ1-5; TRBD1 matches at 7 bases. With V trimmed by 4 bases and J by 4 bases, 8 bases remained unmatched. CDR1 is SGHTS, CDR2 YDEGEE, per germline. The CDR3 extends over 15 amino acids.

The chain links TRBV19 to TRBJ1-1, with D unclear. CDR3 length: 13 residues. Germline V lookup: CDR1 LNHDA, CDR2 SQIVND (reference sequence). Between the trimmed V and J ends, which lost 5 bases and 1 base, there was a span of 8 bases. CDR3: CASSSRKNTEAFF. CDR3 coding DNA: TGTGCCAGTAGTTCCAGGAAGAACACTGAAGCTTTCTTT.

This clone was counted a single time. This chain uses TRBV25-1 with TRBJ1-2; D might be TRBD1 (6 bases). V lost 1 base, J lost 2 bases, and 14 bases lay in between. CDR3 length equals 16 residues. Germline values: CDR1 MGHDK, CDR2 SYGVNS. The CDR3 loop is CASSELGGVSNYGYTF. CDR3 coding DNA: TGTGCCAGCAGTGAATTAGGGGGAGTAAGCAACTATGGCTACACCTTC.

This clone was recorded only once. This same CDR3 is encoded by further DNA sequences in the sample. The rearrangement uses TRBV7-9 and TRBJ2-3; unclear D gene. This CDR3 is 14 amino acids long. With 1 base removed from V and 0 bases from J, the gap between germline ends came to 5 bases. The germline gives CDR1 SEHNR, CDR2 FQNEAQ (reference sequence). This CDR3 reads CASSLVVSTDTQYF. CDR3 nucleotide sequence: TGTGCCAGCAGCTTAGTAGTTAGCACAGATACGCAGTATTTT.

This chain connects TRBV7-8 to TRBJ2-1, with D tentatively TRBD2 (5 bases). The CDR3 is 15 residues long. V lost 5 bases to trimming and J lost 4 bases, with 15 bases between them. Germline V gene data show CDR1 as SGHVS and CDR2 as FQNEAQ. The chain's CDR3 is CASSPAPTSYNEQFF. CDR3 bases: TGTGCCAGCAGCCCCGCCCCTACTAGTTACAATGAGCAGTTCTTC.

The chain joins TRBV2 to TRBJ1-4; unclear D gene. The CDR3 length is 16 residues. Deletions cut 4 bases from V and 3 bases from J, with 15 bases between. The V gene's germline CDR1 is SNHLY and CDR2 FYNNEI. The chain's CDR3 is CASSAERSGSNEKLFF. In DNA, the CDR3 is TGTGCCAGCAGTGCCGAGAGATCGGGGTCTAATGAAAAACTGTTTTTT.

V is TRBV7-2 and J is TRBJ1-2; a weak D match, TRBD1 (5 bases). V was clipped by 1 base and J by 6 bases, with 21 bases between them. This CDR3 has 17 amino acids. The V gene's germline CDR1 is SGHTA and CDR2 FQGNSA. CDR3 region: CASSLEGGRGDVDGYTF. For the CDR3, the DNA is TGTGCCAGCAGCTTAGAGGGTGGTCGGGGGGACGTCGATGGCTACACCTTC. The entire variable domain, with the rest obtained from reference TRBV7-2 and TRBJ1-2, is as follows: GAGVSQSPSNKVTEKGKDVELRCDPISGHTALYWYRQSLGQGLEFLIYFQGNSAPDKSGLPSDRFSAERTGGSVSTLTIQRTQQEDSAVYLCASSLEGGRGDVDGYTFGSGTRLTVV.